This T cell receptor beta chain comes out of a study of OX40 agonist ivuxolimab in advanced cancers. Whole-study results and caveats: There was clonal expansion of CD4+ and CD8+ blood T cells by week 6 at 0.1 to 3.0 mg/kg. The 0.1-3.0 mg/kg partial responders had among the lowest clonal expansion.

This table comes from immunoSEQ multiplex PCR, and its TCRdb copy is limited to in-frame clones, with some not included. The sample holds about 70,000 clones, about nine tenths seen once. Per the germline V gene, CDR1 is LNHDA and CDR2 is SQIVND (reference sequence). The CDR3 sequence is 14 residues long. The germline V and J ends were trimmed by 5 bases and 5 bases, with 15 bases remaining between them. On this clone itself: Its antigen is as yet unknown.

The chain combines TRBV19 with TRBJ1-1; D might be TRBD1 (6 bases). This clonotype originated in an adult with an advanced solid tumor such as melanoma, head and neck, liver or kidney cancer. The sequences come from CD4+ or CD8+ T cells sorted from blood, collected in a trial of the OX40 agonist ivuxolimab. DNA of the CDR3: TGTGCCAGTAGTCGAGGGGGGGTAGAAACTGAAGCTTTCTTT. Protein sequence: CASSRGGVETEAFF.